This T cell receptor (beta chain) was found in a study of blood T cell repertoires in COVID-19. Germline V lookup: CDR1 SGDLS, CDR2 YYNGEE. The CDR3 has 14 residues. The ends were cut back, 1 base at V and 10 bases at J, with 16 bases in the middle. Repertoires were generated with immunoSEQ multiplex PCR, while TCRdb's copy carries only in-frame clones and drops some. This sample carries about 670,000 clones, around 89% of them seen once, and the ten largest clones take under 0.3%. V usage is TRBV9 and J usage is TRBJ2-3; possibly TRBD1 for D (7 bases). Material for sequencing was peripheral blood. This receptor was taken from a young woman with acute or convalescent COVID-19. CDR3 region: CASSVLEGASPQYF. As DNA, the CDR3 is TGTGCCAGCAGCGTATTGGAGGGGGCCTCGCCGCAGTATTTT.